This T cell receptor (beta chain) was observed in a study of T cell responses to AZD1222 COVID-19 vaccine (TCRdb year 2021). With respect to the entire study: AZD1222 recipients with second doses at about 4 weeks or about 12 weeks were pooled, because spike-specific TCR depth and breadth did not differ between schedules. TCR sequencing was performed for 233 trial participants, of whom 200 to 210 were given two doses of AZD1222 and approximately 25 were given two doses of MenACWY control vaccine. Trial participants were enrolled by age into subgroups of 18-55, 56-69 and 70-plus years, and around 150, 29 and 61 TCR-sequenced participants, respectively, were included in these subgroups.

The CDR3 has 12 amino acids, counting the end cysteine and phenylalanine. Only the CDR3 part of the read is kept: 36 bases, read in frame from the first base. Relative to germline, V is 4 bases shorter and J is 10 bases shorter, with 8 bases between their ends. The time point label corresponds to: baseline before first vaccination. Vaccinee samples were obtained from the UK trials COV001 and COV002, which included a single-blind randomized controlled phase 2/3 trial of AZD1222 (ChAdOx1 nCoV-19) in healthy adults. For TCRbeta chain sequencing, PBMC samples were collected from trial participants at day 0 and at day 28 after the second dose. What the authors observed across the whole study: Vaccine-associated CD4 TCRs spanned the whole spike protein, with dominant responses in regions 160-218 and 743-854. Only 5 to 7 AZD1222 recipients were SARS-CoV-2 seropositive at baseline, limiting conclusions about previously exposed vaccinees. Most participants were white British and females outnumbered males, and the authors suggested that clonal diversity may have been underestimated. A significant rise in spike-specific TCR breadth and depth was observed after two AZD1222 doses relative to day 0 and relative to MenACWY recipients. Reportedly, almost half of the unique spike-specific TCRs recognized epitopes lying outside the regions that are mutated in the B.1.351 and B.1.1.7 variants. In the small 56-69-year group, the increase in depth fell short of significance, most likely because of low power. Because no samples from the day 14 peak response were available, repertoires could be characterized only after the peak T cell response.

Of note for this clone: Its target antigen remains unknown. No much larger clone exists at a distance of one base, and base qualities are not known.

The CDR3 regions of human TCRbeta chains were subjected to immunosequencing. The authors' pipeline ran thus. TCRs in the repertoires were matched against a reference library of SARS-CoV-2-specific TCRs that had been generated with the MIRA antigen-specificity platform. Breadth meant the fraction of unique TCRs that were SARS-CoV-2-associated, whereas depth meant the fraction of total T cells that were SARS-CoV-2-associated. Using the MIRA data, every spike-specific TCR was mapped to the spike region that the TCR reacted to and assigned to either a CD4 or a CD8 class. Log10-transformed breadth and depth values were compared by one-way ANOVA with Sidak's multiple comparisons tests. Not all clones reach the TCRdb copy of this immuneACCESS table, which keeps in-frame sequences only. Checked studies attribute under half of the gap to unresolved V genes and leave the rest unexplained. Clone size and the V and J calls come from that table; the DNA yielded D and trimming. This sample has about 120,000 clones in its table, and about 90% of those were observed once. The ten largest clones take up 1.5% to 2% of the sample.

This receptor was obtained from an adult in good health. The sequenced sample was peripheral blood, obtained on day 0 of AZD1222 vaccination. This chain joins TRBV12-3 or TRBV12-4 to TRBJ1-6; too little of a D gene remains to name it. CDR3 loop: CASSSPMSPLHF. The DNA reads TGTGCCAGCAGTTCCCCCATGTCACCCCTCCACTTT.